The 26 T cell receptor beta chains presented below share a single source sample, sequenced in a study of OX40 agonist ivuxolimab in advanced cancers. Using immunoSEQ multiplex PCR, the repertoire was profiled, and TCRdb retains in-frame clones only, with some absent. The data hold approximately 66,000 clones, with around 85% observed a single time. Specimen: CD4+ or CD8+ T cells sorted from blood, collected in a trial of the OX40 agonist ivuxolimab. The origin of the receptors is an adult with an advanced solid tumor such as melanoma, head and neck, liver or kidney cancer.

CDR3 sequence: CASSSSRRVWGYTF. Written as DNA, the CDR3 is TGTGCCAGCAGCTCCAGCCGAAGGGTTTGGGGCTACACCTTC. This chain connects TRBV11-3 to TRBJ1-2; D is undetermined. V lost 4 bases, J lost 8 bases, and 17 bases lay in between. Germline V gene lookup returns CDR1 SGHNT and CDR2 YENEEA. The CDR3 is 14 amino acids.

This chain uses TRBV25-1 with TRBJ2-3; perhaps D is TRBD1 or TRBD2 (6 bases each). The CDR3 is 18 residues long. Germline CDR1 MGHDK, CDR2 SYGVNS. V was trimmed by 2 bases and J by 2 bases, leaving 20 bases between them. The CDR3 protein is CASSEGGQGRTFTDTQYF. In nucleotides, the CDR3 is TGTGCCAGCAGTGAAGGGGGGCAGGGGCGAACCTTCACAGATACGCAGTATTTT.

CDR3 sequence (DNA): TGTGCCAGCAGCCTGGACAGGGGGCGAGAGCAGTACTTC. Protein: CASSLDRGREQYF. The chain has TRBV7-8 and TRBJ2-7; TRBD1 matches at 11 bases. From germline, CDR1 is SGHVS and CDR2 FQNEAQ. Germline trimming cut 5 bases from V and 7 bases from J; bases unmatched to any gene: 4. The CDR3 runs 13 residues.

This clone was seen once. The chain recombines TRBV6-6 with TRBJ2-2; TRBD1 aligns across 7 bases. CDR3 size: 15 residues. CDR1 is MNHNY, CDR2 SVGAGI, per germline (reference sequence). V gave up 6 bases and J gave up 4 bases; unmatched junction bases: 8. The CDR3 loop is CASRTQQGTTGELFF. In nucleotides, the CDR3 is TGTGCCAGCAGAACCCAACAGGGGACCACCGGGGAGCTGTTTTTT.

The gene calls are TRBV28 and TRBJ1-4; 9 bases line up with TRBD1. The CDR3 is made up of 15 amino acids. The germline CDR1 and CDR2 sequences are MDHEN and SYDVKM. Trimming at V came to 6 bases and at J to 6 bases, leaving 8 bases not matched to a gene. CDR3 in amino acids: CASRGGDRVDEKLFF. CDR3 bases: TGTGCCAGCAGAGGTGGGGACAGGGTGGATGAAAAACTGTTTTTT.

In its sample, this clone was seen once. J is TRBJ2-7 and V is TRBV27; 7 bases are a match to TRBD1. Germline V CDR1 and CDR2: MNHEY, SMNVEV (reference sequence). With 2 bases clipped from V and 6 bases from J, the junction kept 10 bases outside the gene matches. The CDR3 sequence is 15 residues long. The CDR3 is CASSLEGGALSEQYF. The CDR3 DNA reads as TGTGCCAGCAGTTTAGAAGGGGGCGCGCTTAGCGAGCAGTACTTC.

The chain carries TRBV18 and TRBJ2-3, with D unclear. V was trimmed by 3 bases and J by 8 bases, leaving 18 bases between them. The CDR3 loop spans 15 amino acids. CDR1 and CDR2 (germline): KGHSH, LQKENI. In DNA form, the CDR3 reads TGTGCCAGCTCACCGGGTTCCCCCCGGCCGGGTACGCAGTATTTT. Translated: CASSPGSPRPGTQYF.

The chain has TRBV7-9 and TRBJ1-2; 9 bases line up with TRBD1. Germline trimming cut 5 bases from V and 2 bases from J; bases unmatched to any gene: 6. The CDR3 loop spans 15 amino acids. The germline V gene has CDR1 SEHNR and CDR2 FQNEAQ (reference sequence). For the CDR3, the DNA is TGTGCCAGCAGCATAGGACAGGGGTCCAACTATGGCTACACCTTC. This codes for CASSIGQGSNYGYTF.

About this clone itself: One end of the junction fails to match germline, which may point to a read error. The V and J genes are TRBV7-7 and TRBJ2-5; 9 bases are shared with TRBD1. The CDR3 loop spans 15 amino acids. Germline CDR1 reads SSHAT; CDR2 reads FNYEAQ (reference sequence). The CDR3, as DNA: TGTGCTAGCAGCCGATCGACAGGGGGCCAAGAGACCCAGTACTTC. This translates into CASSRSTGGQETQYF.

V gene TRBV28 combines with J gene TRBJ1-3; D is perhaps TRBD1 (5 bases). CDR1 is MDHEN and CDR2 is SYDVKM in the germline V gene. Deletions cut 8 bases from V and 4 bases from J, with 18 bases between. This CDR3 spans 15 amino acids. CDR3 sequence reads: CASSSGGRRGNTIYF. In DNA, the CDR3 is TGTGCCAGCTCGTCCGGGGGGAGGAGGGGAAACACCATATATTTT.

The chain carries TRBV6-1 and TRBJ1-1, with D uncertain. The V gene's germline CDR1 is MNHNS and CDR2 SASEGT. V gave up 2 bases and J gave up 5 bases, with 15 bases separating them. This CDR3 region has 15 residues. CDR3 DNA: TGTGCCAGCAGTGAAAGAAAGGGCCGAGGTACTGAAGCTTTCTTT. This codes for CASSERKGRGTEAFF.

The rearrangement joins TRBV7-6 to TRBJ1-2, with 7 bases identical to TRBD1. V was clipped by 5 bases and J by 2 bases; unmatched bases: 5. Germline values: CDR1 SGHVS, CDR2 FNYEAQ. The CDR3 covers 14 residues. As DNA, the CDR3 is TGTGCCAGCAGCGCCTTGACAGGGAACTATGGCTACACCTTC. Translating it yields CASSALTGNYGYTF.

The chain recombines TRBV5-1 with TRBJ1-1; TRBD1 is a possible D gene (6 bases). Germline values: CDR1 SGHRS, CDR2 YFSETQ. The length of the CDR3 is 15 residues. V was cut by 0 bases and J by 6 bases, with 15 bases left in between. This CDR3 is CASSLAFYREAEAFF. The DNA for the CDR3 is TGCGCCAGCAGCTTGGCCTTTTACAGGGAGGCTGAAGCTTTCTTT.

In its sample, this clone was seen a few times. V and J are TRBV9 and TRBJ2-7; D is uncertain. CDR3 length: 14 residues. Germline-derived CDR1 and CDR2 are SGDLS and YYNGEE. V lost 0 bases and J lost 4, with 11 bases in between. Written as DNA, the CDR3 is TGTGCCAGCAGCGTAGATATGGGGTCGTACGAGCAGTACTTC. It translates to CASSVDMGSYEQYF.

This chain joins TRBV5-6 and TRBJ1-1, with TRBD1 matching over 11 bases. CDR3 length: 17 residues. The ends lost 3 bases at V and 4 bases at J; junction bases unmatched: 11. Germline V lookup: CDR1 SGHDT, CDR2 YYEEEE. The CDR3 loop reads CASSSYGTGTGGTEAFF. CDR3 in DNA: TGTGCCAGCAGCTCGTACGGTACCGGGACAGGGGGCACTGAAGCTTTCTTT.

This clone was seen only once. The chain has TRBV7-9 and TRBJ2-7; tentatively, D is TRBD1 or TRBD2 (5 bases each). The CDR3 extends over 14 amino acids. Trimming stripped 6 bases from V and 4 bases from J, with 16 bases between. Germline V CDR1 and CDR2: SEHNR, FQNEAQ (reference sequence). As DNA, the CDR3 is TGTGCCAGCAGGGCCGTTGGGGGAACTTACGAGCAGTACTTC. As protein: CASRAVGGTYEQYF.

The chain combines TRBV28 with TRBJ1-5; perhaps TRBD1 as D (5 bases). The CDR3 consists of 13 residues. From germline, CDR1 is MDHEN and CDR2 SYDVKM. V was cut by 5 bases and J by 7 bases, with 12 bases left in between. The CDR3, as DNA: TGTGCCAGCAGTGGGGGGTTGGAACAGCCCCAGCATTTT. It encodes CASSGGLEQPQHF.

The chain couples TRBV7-9 to TRBJ1-1; the D gene is possibly TRBD1 (5 bases). The length of the CDR3 is 15 residues. The germline CDR1 and CDR2 sequences are SEHNR and FQNEAQ (reference sequence). V was cut by 5 bases and J by 4 bases, with 17 bases left in between. CDR3 nucleotide sequence: TGTGCCAGCAGCCTTGCCCCTCAGGGTCGCACTGAAGCTTTCTTT. Translated, it gives CASSLAPQGRTEAFF.

The rearrangement uses TRBV7-6 and TRBJ2-3; 9 nucleotides match TRBD2. The CDR3 length is 16 residues. V was pared by 4 bases and J by 1 base, with 6 bases of the junction left unmatched. Germline V CDR1 and CDR2: SGHVS, FNYEAQ. CDR3 protein: CASSSLAGLGTDTQYF. DNA of the CDR3: TGTGCCAGCAGCTCCCTAGCGGGATTGGGCACAGATACGCAGTATTTT.

The V call is TRBV4-1, the J call TRBJ2-2, with TRBD2 matching over 13 bases. After removal of 11 bases from V and 1 base from J, the junction contained 4 bases not matched to a gene. Germline CDR1 reads MGHRA; CDR2 reads YSYEKL. This CDR3 is built from 15 residues. CDR3 residues: CAEGLAGRNTGELFF. The CDR3 nucleotides read TGCGCCGAGGGACTAGCGGGAAGGAACACCGGGGAGCTGTTTTTT.

This sequence joins TRBV2 and TRBJ2-5; 9 bases are shared with TRBD2. Germline V gives CDR1 SNHLY, CDR2 FYNNEI. J was trimmed by 7 bases and V by 7 bases; bases with no gene match: 10. The CDR3 is made up of 14 amino acids. The CDR3 loop reads CASMDSGGGRTQYF. CDR3 nucleotides: TGTGCCAGCATGGATAGCGGGGGAGGGAGGACCCAGTACTTC.

Note on this clone: The junction does not match germline at one end; this may be a read error. The rearrangement uses TRBV7-9 and TRBJ2-1; 10 nucleotides agree with TRBD2. Germline CDR1 is SEHNR and CDR2 is FQNEAQ (reference sequence). The CDR3 sequence is 13 residues long. CDR3 nucleotide sequence: TGTGCCAGCAGCCTAGCGGGAGCAAATGAGCAGTTCTTC. Protein: CASSLAGANEQFF.

The gene calls are TRBV28 and TRBJ2-7; D not certain. CDR3 length: 15 residues. Germline V CDR1 and CDR2: MDHEN, SYDVKM. Trimming took 5 bases from V and 2 from J, leaving 16 bases between them. CDR3 in DNA: TGTGCCAGCAGTCGGACCCAAACCTCGCCCTACGAGCAGTACTTC. Translating gives CASSRTQTSPYEQYF.

This chain uses TRBV10-3 with TRBJ2-5; D not certain. Trimming pared 1 base from V and 2 bases from J, leaving 5 bases between. Germline V lookup: CDR1 ENHRY, CDR2 SYGVKD. The CDR3 has 13 amino acids. CDR3 region: CAISEYQQETQYF. The CDR3 region has the DNA TGTGCCATCAGTGAGTACCAACAAGAGACCCAGTACTTC.

The sample holds a few counts of this clone. The chain employs TRBV2 and TRBJ2-4; no definite D call. This CDR3 is 15 amino acids long. Germline-derived CDR1 and CDR2 are SNHLY and FYNNEI. Trimming left V 4 bases short and J 0 bases short, with 10 bases between. The CDR3 is CASSVEGRAKNIQYF. The CDR3 coding sequence is TGTGCCAGCAGTGTGGAAGGAAGAGCCAAAAACATTCAGTACTTC.

The chain joins TRBV11-2 to TRBJ2-3, with a possible D match to TRBD2 (6 bases). Deletions cut 5 bases from V and 3 bases from J, with 15 bases between. The CDR3 runs 15 residues. Germline V CDR1 and CDR2: SGHAT, FQNNGV. The CDR3 bases are TGTGCCAGCAGCCCCCGTGGAGGGGCTACAGATACGCAGTATTTT. Translation gives CASSPRGGATDTQYF.